This T cell receptor (beta chain) comes out of a study of T cell clones after liver transplantation. Study context: TCRbeta sequencing after a pre-transplant mixed lymphocyte reaction identified graft-donor-reactive clones, later tracked in post-transplant blood. As an antigen-independent comparator, third-party-reactive TCRbeta sequences came from pre-transplant mixed lymphocyte reactions. Three of eight recipients were HCV-positive; others had non-autoimmune, non-viral indications.

CDR3 length equals 16 residues. CDR1 is SGHTA and CDR2 is FQGTGA in the germline V gene. V was clipped by 5 bases and J by 7 bases; unmatched bases: 12. A note on this clone: Its antigen is unidentified.

Produced via immunoSEQ multiplex PCR; TCRdb's table is partial and in-frame only. The table records about 72,000 clones, about 92% of them present only once. General observations from the study: Donor-reactive sequences fell more than third party-reactive ones, suggesting partial deletion.

The V and J genes are TRBV7-3 and TRBJ2-2; 8 nucleotides agree with TRBD2. This TCR was sampled from a human donor who received a liver transplant. The sample in question was CD4+ T cells from blood, obtained before liver transplant. CDR3 protein: CASSPHQAGAIGELFF. Written as DNA, the CDR3 is TGTGCCAGCAGCCCACACCAAGCGGGAGCAATCGGGGAGCTGTTTTTT. The complete variable domain, with remaining parts taken from reference TRBV7-3 and TRBJ2-2, reads GAGVSQTPSNKVTEKGKYVELRCDPISGHTALYWYRQSLGQGPEFLIYFQGTGAADDSGLPNDRFFAVRPEGSVSTLKIQRTERGDSAVYLCASSPHQAGAIGELFFGEGSRLTVL.